This TCR beta chain appears in the sequencing data of a study of cytomegalovirus exposure and HLA in healthy donors. Study at large: Researchers previously reported finding 90 million to 130 million unique TCR beta sequences from about 200 million T cells.

This clone was counted between two and nine times. The germline gene is not matched at one end of the junction; a read error may be the cause. Primers included in the PCR were 60 Vbeta and 13 Jbeta primers. The protocol was immunoSEQ multiplex PCR, while the TCRdb copy is restricted to in-frame clones and leaves out a portion. Of over 150,000 clones in the sample, about 80% were seen once. Sequences were obtained from PBMCs. This sequence originates from a young man in good health and CMV-seropositive.

CDR3 in amino acids: CSSSLGFAGSETQYF. The CDR3 nucleotides are TGTTCCAGCAGCTTAGGGTTCGCGGGATCGGAGACCCAGTACTTC. This rearrangement joins TRBV7-9 to TRBJ2-5, with TRBD2 as a possible D gene (6 bases). In germline, CDR1 is SEHNR, CDR2 FQNEAQ (reference sequence). The CDR3 runs to 15 residues.